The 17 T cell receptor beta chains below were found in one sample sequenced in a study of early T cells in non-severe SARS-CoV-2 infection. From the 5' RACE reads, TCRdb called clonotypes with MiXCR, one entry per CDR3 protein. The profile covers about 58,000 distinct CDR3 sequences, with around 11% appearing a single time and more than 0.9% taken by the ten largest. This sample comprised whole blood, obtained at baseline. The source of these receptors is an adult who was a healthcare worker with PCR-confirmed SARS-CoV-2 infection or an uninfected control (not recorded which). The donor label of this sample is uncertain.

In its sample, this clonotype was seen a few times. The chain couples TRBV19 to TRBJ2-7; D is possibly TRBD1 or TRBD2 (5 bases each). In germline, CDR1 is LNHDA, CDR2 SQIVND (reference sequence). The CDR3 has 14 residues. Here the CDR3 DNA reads TGTGCCAGCAGTAGGAGGACAACCGCCTACGAGCAGTACGTC. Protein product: CASSRRTTAYEQYV.

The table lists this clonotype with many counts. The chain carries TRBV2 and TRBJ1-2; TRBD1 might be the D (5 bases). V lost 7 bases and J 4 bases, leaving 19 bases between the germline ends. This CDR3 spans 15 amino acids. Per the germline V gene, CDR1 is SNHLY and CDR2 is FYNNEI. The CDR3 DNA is TGTGCCAGCACCAGGGACGGTCGTTCAGGCTATGGCTACACCTTC. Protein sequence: CASTRDGRSGYGYTF.

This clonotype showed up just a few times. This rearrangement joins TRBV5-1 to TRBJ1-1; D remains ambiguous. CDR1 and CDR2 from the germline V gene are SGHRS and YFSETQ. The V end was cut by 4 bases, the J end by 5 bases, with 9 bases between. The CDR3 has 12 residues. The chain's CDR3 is CASSGGPTEAFF. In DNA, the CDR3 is TGCGCCAGCAGCGGAGGGCCAACTGAAGCTTTCTTT.

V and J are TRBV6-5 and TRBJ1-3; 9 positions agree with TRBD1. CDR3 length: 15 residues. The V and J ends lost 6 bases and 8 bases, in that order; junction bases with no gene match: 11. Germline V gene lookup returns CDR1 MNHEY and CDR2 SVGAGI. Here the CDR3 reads CASRSTGTGKDTIYF. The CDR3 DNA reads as TGTGCCAGCAGGTCAACAGGGACAGGGAAAGACACCATATATTTT.

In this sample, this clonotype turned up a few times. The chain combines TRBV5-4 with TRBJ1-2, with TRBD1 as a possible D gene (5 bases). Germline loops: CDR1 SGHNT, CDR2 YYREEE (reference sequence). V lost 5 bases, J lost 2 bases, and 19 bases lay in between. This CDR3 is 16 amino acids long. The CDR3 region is CASSKPPGDHNYGYTF. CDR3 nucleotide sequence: TGTGCCAGCAGTAAACCTCCCGGGGACCACAACTATGGCTACACCTTC. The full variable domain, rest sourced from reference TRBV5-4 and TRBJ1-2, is ETGVTQSPTHLIKTRGQQVTLRCSSQSGHNTVSWYQQALGQGPQFIFQYYREEENGRGNFPPRFSGLQFPNYSSELNVNALELDDSALYLCASSKPPGDHNYGYTFGSGTRLTVV.

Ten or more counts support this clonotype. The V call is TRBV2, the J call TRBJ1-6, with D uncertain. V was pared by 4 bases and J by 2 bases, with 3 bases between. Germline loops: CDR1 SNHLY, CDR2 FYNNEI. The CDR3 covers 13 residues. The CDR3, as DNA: TGTGCCAGCAGTGGAACCTATAATTCACCCCTCCACTTT. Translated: CASSGTYNSPLHF. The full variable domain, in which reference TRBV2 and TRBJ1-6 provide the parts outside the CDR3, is EPEVTQTPSHQVTQMGQEVILRCVPISNHLYFYWYRQILGQKVEFLVSFYNNEISEKSEIFDDQFSVERPDGSNFTLKIRSTKLEDSAMYFCASSGTYNSPLHFGNGTRLTVT.

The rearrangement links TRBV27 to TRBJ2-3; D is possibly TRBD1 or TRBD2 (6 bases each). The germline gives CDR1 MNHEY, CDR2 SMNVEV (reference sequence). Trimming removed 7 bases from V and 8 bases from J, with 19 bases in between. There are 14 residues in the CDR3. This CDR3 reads CASTKEGPGVTQYF. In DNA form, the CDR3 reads TGTGCCAGCACCAAGGAGGGGCCAGGGGTTACGCAGTATTTT.

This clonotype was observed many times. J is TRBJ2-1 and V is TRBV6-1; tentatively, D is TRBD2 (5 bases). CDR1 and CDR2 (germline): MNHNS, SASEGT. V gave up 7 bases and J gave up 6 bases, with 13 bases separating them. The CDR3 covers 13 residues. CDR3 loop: CASTPVRGNEQFF. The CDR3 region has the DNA TGTGCCAGCACCCCCGTTCGGGGCAATGAGCAGTTCTTC.

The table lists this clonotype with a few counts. CDR3 sequence reads: CATPEDRGRGETQYF. In nucleotides, the CDR3 is TGTGCCACCCCCGAGGACCGGGGGCGAGGAGAGACCCAGTACTTC. The V and J genes are TRBV24-1 and TRBJ2-5; either TRBD1 or TRBD2 may supply D (6 bases each). The CDR3 loop spans 15 amino acids. The germline V and J ends were trimmed by 9 bases and 4 bases, with 20 bases remaining between them. Germline V gene lookup returns CDR1 KGHDR and CDR2 SFDVKD.

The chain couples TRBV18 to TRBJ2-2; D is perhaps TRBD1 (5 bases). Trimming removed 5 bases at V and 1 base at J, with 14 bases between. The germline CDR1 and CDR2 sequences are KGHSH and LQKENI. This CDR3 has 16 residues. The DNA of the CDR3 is TGTGCCAGCTCAGCTACCGTGACAGTGAACACCGGGGAGCTGTTTTTT. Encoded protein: CASSATVTVNTGELFF. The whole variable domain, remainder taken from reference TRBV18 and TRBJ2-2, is NAGVMQNPRHLVRRRGQEARLRCSPMKGHSHVYWYRQLPEEGLKFMVYLQKENIIDESGMPKERFSAEFPKEGPSILRIQQVVRGDSAAYFCASSATVTVNTGELFFGEGSRLTVL.

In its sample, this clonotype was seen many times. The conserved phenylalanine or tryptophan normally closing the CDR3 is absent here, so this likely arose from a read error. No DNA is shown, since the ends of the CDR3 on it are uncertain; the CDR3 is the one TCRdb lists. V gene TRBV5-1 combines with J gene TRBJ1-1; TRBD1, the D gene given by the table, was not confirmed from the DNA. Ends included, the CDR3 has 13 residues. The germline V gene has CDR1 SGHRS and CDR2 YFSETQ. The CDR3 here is CASSFEGTDTWSV.

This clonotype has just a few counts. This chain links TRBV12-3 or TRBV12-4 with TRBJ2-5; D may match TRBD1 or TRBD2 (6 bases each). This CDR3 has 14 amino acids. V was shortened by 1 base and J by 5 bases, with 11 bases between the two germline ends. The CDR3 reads CASSLGPGAETQYF. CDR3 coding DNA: TGTGCCAGCAGTTTAGGACCGGGGGCTGAGACCCAGTACTTC.

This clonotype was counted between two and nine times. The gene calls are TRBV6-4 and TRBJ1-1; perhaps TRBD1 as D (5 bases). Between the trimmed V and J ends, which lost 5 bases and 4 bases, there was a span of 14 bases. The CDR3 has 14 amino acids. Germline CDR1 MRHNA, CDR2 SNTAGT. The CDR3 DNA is TGTGCCAGCAGTAGGGGACCCCTCGGCACTGAAGCTTTCTTT. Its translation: CASSRGPLGTEAFF.

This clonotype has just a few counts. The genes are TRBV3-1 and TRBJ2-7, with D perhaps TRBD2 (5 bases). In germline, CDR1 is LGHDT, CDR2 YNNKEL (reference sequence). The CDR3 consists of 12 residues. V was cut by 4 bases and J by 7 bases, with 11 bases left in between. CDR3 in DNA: TGTGCCAGCAGCCTACTGGGCGGGGAGCAGTACGTC. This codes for CASSLLGGEQYV.

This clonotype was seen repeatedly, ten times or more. CDR3 loop: CASSLDPQDEQFF. CDR3 bases: TGTGCCAGCAGCCTAGACCCCCAGGATGAGCAGTTCTTC. This sequence joins TRBV7-9 and TRBJ2-1; D not certain. V lost 5 bases to trimming and J lost 8 bases, with 13 bases between them. Looked up from germline, CDR1 is SEHNR and CDR2 is FQNEAQ (reference sequence). This CDR3 is 13 amino acids long.

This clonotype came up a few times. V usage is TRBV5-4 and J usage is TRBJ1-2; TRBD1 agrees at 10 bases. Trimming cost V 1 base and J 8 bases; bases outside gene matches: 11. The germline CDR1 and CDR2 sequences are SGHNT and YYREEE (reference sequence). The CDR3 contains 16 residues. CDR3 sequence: CASSLLARTGGKGYTF. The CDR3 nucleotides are TGTGCCAGCAGCTTGTTAGCAAGGACAGGGGGAAAAGGCTACACCTTC.

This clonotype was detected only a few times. The CDR3 reads CASQRGNSGANVLTF. The DNA of the CDR3 is TGTGCCAGTCAACGTGGCAACTCTGGGGCCAACGTCCTGACTTTC. This sequence joins TRBV3-1 and TRBJ2-6; D remains unclear. CDR1 and CDR2 from the germline V gene are LGHDT and YNNKEL (reference sequence). With 9 bases removed from V and 0 bases from J, the gap between germline ends came to 12 bases. The CDR3 has 15 residues.